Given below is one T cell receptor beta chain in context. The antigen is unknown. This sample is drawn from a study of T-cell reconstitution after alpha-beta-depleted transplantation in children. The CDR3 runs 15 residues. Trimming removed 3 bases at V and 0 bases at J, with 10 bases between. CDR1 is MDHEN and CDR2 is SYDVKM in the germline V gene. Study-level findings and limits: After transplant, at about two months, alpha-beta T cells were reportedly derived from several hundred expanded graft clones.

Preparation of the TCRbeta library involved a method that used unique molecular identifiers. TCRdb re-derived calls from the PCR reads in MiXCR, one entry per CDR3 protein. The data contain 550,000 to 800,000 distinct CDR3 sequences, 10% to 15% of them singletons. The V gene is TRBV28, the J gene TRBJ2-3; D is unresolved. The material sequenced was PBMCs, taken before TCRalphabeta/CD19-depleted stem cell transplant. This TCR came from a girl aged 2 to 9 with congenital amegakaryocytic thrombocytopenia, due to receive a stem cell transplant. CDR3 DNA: TGTGCCAGCAGTTTTAGTACCTCTAGCACAGATACGCAGTATTTT. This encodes CASSFSTSSTDTQYF. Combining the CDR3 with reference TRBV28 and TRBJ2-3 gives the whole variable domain DVKVTQSSRYLVKRTGEKVFLECVQDMDHENMFWYRQDPGLGLRLIYFSYDVKMKEKGDIPEGYSVSREKKERFSLILESASTNQTSMYLCASSFSTSSTDTQYFGPGTRLTVL.